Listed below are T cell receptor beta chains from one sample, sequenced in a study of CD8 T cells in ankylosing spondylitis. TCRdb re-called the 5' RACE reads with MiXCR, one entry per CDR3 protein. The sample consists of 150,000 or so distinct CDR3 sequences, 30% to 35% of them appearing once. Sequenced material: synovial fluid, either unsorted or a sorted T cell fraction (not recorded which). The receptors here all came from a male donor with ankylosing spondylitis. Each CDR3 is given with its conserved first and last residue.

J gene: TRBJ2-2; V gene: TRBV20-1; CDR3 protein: CSAPKNPNPGELFF
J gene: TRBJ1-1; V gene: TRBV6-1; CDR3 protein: CASRRGRTQLNTEAFF
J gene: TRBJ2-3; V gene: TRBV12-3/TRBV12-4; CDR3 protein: CASKLGTTDTQYF
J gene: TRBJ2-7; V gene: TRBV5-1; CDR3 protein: CASSFLEGSYEQYF
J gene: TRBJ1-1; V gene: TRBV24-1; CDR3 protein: CATSGGARGNTEAFF
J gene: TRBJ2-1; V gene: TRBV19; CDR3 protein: CASTTPPGGNEQFF
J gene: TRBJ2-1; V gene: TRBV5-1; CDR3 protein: CASSLYWTGGLDEQFF
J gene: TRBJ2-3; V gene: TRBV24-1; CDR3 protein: CATSDAGIGTDTQYF
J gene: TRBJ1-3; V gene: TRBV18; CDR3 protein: CASSPTGPNSGNTIYF
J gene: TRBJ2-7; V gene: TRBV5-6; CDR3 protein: CASSADGGGRYEQYF
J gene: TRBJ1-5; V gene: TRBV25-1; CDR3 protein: CASRRAGNNQPQHF
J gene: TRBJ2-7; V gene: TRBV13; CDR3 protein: CATQSQQGAGEQYF
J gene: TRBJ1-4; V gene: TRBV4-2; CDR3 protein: CASSPRGGNPTGGEKLFF
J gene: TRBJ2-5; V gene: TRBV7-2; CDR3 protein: CASSLVGIQAETQYF
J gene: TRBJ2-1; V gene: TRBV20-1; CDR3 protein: CSAIGSSYNEQFF
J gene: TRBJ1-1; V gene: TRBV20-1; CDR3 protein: CSAQPHASGTTEAFF